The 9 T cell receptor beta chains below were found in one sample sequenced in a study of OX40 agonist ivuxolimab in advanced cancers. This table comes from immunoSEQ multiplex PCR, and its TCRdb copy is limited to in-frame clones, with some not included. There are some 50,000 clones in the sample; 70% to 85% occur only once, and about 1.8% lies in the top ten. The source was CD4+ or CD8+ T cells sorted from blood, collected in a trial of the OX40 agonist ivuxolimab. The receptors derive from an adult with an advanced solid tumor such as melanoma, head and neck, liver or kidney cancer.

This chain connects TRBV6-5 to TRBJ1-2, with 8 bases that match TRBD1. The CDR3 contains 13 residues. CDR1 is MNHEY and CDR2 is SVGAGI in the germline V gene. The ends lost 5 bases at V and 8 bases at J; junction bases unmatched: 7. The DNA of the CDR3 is TGTGCCAGCAGTGCTGACAGGGGCCGGGGCTACACCTTC. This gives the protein CASSADRGRGYTF.

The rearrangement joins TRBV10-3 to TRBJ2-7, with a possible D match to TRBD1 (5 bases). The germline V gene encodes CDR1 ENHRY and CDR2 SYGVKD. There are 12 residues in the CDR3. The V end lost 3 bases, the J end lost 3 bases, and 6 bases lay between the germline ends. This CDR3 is CAISDQGYEQYF. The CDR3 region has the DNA TGTGCCATCAGTGACCAGGGCTACGAGCAGTACTTC.

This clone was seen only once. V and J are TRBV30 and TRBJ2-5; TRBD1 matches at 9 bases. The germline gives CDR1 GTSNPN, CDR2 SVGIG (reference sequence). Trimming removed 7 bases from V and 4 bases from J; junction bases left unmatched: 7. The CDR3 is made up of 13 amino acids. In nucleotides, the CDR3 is TGTGCCTCAAAGGACAGGGGAACAGAGACCCAGTACTTC. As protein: CASKDRGTETQYF.

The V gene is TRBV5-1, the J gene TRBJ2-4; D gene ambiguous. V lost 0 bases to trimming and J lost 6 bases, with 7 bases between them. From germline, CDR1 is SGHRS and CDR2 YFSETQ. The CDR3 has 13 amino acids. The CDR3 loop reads CASSLELGNIQYF. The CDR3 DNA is TGCGCCAGCAGCTTGGAGCTCGGAAACATTCAGTACTTC.

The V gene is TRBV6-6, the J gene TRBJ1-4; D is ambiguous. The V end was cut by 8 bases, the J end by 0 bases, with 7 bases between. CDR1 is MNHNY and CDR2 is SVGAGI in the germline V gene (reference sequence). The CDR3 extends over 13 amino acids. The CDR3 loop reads CASGKPTNEKLFF. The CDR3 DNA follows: TGTGCCAGCGGGAAACCAACTAATGAAAAACTGTTTTTT.

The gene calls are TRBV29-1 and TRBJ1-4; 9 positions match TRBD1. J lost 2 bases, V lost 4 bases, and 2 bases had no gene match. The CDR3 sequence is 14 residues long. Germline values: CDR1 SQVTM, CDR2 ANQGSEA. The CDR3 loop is CSVGQGVTNEKLFF. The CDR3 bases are TGCAGCGTTGGACAGGGGGTTACTAATGAAAAACTGTTTTTT.

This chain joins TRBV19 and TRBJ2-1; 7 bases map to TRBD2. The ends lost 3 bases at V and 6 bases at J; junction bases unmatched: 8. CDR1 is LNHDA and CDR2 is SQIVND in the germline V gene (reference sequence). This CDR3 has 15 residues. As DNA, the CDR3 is TGTGCCAGTAGTATGGGGGAGGGGCAACTCAATGAGCAGTTCTTC. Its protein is CASSMGEGQLNEQFF.

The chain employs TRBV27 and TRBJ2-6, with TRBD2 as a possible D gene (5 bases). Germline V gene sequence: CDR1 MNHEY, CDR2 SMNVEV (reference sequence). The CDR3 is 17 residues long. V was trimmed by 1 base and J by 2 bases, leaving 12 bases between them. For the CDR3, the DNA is TGTGCCAGCAGTTTATTCCCGGGGATCACTGGGGCCAACGTCCTGACTTTC. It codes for CASSLFPGITGANVLTF.

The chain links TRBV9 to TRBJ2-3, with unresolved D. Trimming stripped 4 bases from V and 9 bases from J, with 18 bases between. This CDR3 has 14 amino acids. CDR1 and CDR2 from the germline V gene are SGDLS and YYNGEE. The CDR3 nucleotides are TGTGCCAGCAGCCCCGAGGACGGTCAAGGGACGCAGTATTTT. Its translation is CASSPEDGQGTQYF.